This T cell receptor beta chain is from a study of blood T cell repertoires in COVID-19 (dated by TCRdb to 2018 to 2021). For the wider study: Collaborator samples came from the United States, Italy and Spain and covered acute and convalescent phases of COVID-19. Sample metadata almost always included a de-identified subject ID, COVID-19 status, age in years and sex. A freely available public database, intended as a resource for researchers studying the immune response to SARS-CoV-2, is where the repertoires were released. Where available, HLA class I and class II types were taken from metadata supplied by the sample provider and were not determined by assay-based typing. The dataset comprised deeply sampled blood TCRbeta repertoires from subjects exposed to, actively infected with, or recovered from COVID-19. The samples were drawn from the first 160 participants of the ongoing ImmuneRACE study and from 1,200 or so subjects provided by 6 global collaborators. The material from the prospective study consisted of cDNA or gDNA derived from T cells, B-cell-depleted T cells, or PBMCs.

The immunoSEQ Assay, a bias-controlled multiplex PCR, was used to amplify TCRbeta CDR3 regions from genomic DNA. Per the original workflow: Within the assay, amplification of reference gene primers was used to estimate how many nucleated cells each sample contained. Sequence reads were collapsed and filtered to measure the absolute abundance of every unique TCRbeta CDR3 rearrangement. For each sample, productive Simpson clonality was calculated as the square root of Simpson's diversity index over productive rearrangements. TCRdb mirrors the immuneACCESS table, restricted to in-frame sequences. Some clones are absent from its copies; in checked studies, under half trace to an unresolved V gene, and the reason for the others is unknown. The DNA was the basis for D and trimming; V, J and clone size are from that table. The sample table contains about 75,000 clones; only one count was recorded for 90% of them. In total, the top ten clones hold 2.5% to 3% of the sample.

Comment on this clone: No cognate antigen has been identified for it. Per-nucleotide qualities are absent, and no much larger clonotype sits a single base away.

V loses 6 bases of germline sequence and J loses 1 base, and the interval between the two ends is 13 bases. CDR1 and CDR2, per the germline V gene, are SQVTM and ANQGSEA. Taken from cysteine to phenylalanine, the CDR3 has 14 residues. Only the CDR3 region is kept as DNA, spanning 42 bases read in frame from base 1. What the work shows at the level of the full study, not this receptor alone: The quantity of clinical and demographic metadata differed by source and by participant and was supplied without curation.

Each collaborating institution followed its own protocols to collect whole blood in K2EDTA tubes. For TCRbeta analysis, collaborators shipped samples in one of three forms: frozen whole blood, isolated PBMCs, or DNA extracted from either of those sample types. Material: peripheral blood. The sequence was collected from a human donor in a cohort sampled during active COVID-19. This chain joins TRBV29-1 to TRBJ2-1; TRBD2 is a possible D gene, resting on 5 matching bases. The bases read TGCAGCGTCGATACCGAGCGGTCCTACAATGAGCAGTTCTTC. It translates as CSVDTERSYNEQFF.